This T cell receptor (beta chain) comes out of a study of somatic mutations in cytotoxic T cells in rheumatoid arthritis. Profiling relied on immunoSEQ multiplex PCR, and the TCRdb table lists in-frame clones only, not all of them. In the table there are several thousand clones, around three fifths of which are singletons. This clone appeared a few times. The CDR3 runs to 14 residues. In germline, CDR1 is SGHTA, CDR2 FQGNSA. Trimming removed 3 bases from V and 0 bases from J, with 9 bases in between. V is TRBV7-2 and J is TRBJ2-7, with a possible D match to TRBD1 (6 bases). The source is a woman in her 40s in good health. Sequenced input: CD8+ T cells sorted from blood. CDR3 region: CASSLSDSSYEQYF. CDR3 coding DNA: TGTGCCAGCAGCTTGTCGGACAGCTCCTACGAGCAGTACTTC.